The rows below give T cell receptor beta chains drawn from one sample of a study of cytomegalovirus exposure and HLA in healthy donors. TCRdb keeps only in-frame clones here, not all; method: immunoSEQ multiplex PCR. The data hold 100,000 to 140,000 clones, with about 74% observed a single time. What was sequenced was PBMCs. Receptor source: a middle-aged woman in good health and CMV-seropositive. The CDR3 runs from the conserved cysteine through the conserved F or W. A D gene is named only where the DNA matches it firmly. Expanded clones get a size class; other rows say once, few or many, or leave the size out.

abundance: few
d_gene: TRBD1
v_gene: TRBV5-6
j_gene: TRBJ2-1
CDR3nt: TGTGCCAGCAGCAAGGGACAGGGGGATAATGAGCAGTTCTTC
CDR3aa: CASSKGQGDNEQFF

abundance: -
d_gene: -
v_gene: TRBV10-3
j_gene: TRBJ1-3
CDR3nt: TGTGCCATCAGCACACTCGCAGGGGGAAACACCATATATTTT
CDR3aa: CAISTLAGGNTIYF

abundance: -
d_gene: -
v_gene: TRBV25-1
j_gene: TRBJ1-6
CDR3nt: TGTGCCAGCAGTGAATGGGCCGGTATCGGTTCACCCCTCCACTTT
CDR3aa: CASSEWAGIGSPLHF

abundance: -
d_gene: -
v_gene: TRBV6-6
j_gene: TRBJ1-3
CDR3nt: TGTGCCAGCAGTTACGGCAACTCTGGAAACACCATATATTTT
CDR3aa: CASSYGNSGNTIYF

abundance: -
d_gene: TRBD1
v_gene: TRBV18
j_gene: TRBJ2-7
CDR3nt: TGTGCCAGCTCACCGGACAGGGCCGAGCAGTACTTC
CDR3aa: CASSPDRAEQYF

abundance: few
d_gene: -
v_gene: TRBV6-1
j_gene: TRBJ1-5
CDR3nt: TGTGCCAGCAGTGAATCCGGCAGGAATTGGTATCAGCCCCAGCATTTT
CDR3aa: CASSESGRNWYQPQHF

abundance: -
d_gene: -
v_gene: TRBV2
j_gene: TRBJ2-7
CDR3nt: TGTGCCGCCCGAGGGTCCTCCTACGAGCAGTACTTC
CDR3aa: CAARGSSYEQYF

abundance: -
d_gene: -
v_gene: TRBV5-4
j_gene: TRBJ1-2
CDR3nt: TGTGCCAGCAGCTTGGAGGGGTTAGGGTATGGCTACACCTTC
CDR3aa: CASSLEGLGYGYTF

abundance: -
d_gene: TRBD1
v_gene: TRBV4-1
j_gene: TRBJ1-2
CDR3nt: TGCGCCAGCAGCCAAGCAGGACAGGGACTCGATGGCTACACCTTC
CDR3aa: CASSQAGQGLDGYTF

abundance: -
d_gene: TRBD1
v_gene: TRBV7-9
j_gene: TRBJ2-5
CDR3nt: TGTGCCAGCAGCGAGGGGACAGGGGGCGCAGAGACCCAGTACTTC
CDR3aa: CASSEGTGGAETQYF

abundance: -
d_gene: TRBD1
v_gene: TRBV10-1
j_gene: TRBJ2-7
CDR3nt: TGCGCCAGCACCCCCGGGGACAGGGTCCACGAGCAGTACTTC
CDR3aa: CASTPGDRVHEQYF

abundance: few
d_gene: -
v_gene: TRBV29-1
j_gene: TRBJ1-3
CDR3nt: TGCAGCGTTGAATTCTTGTCGGGGAAACAAGGCATATATTTT
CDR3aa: CSVEFLSGKQGIYF

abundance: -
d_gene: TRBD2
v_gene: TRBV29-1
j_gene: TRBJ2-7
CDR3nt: TGCAGCGTTACCCCTCGGGGGGTGTACGAGCAGTACTTC
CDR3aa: CSVTPRGVYEQYF

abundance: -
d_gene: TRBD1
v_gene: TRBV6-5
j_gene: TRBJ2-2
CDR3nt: TGTGCCAGCAGAGGGACAGGGTCAATCGGGGAGCTGTTTTTT
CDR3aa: CASRGTGSIGELFF

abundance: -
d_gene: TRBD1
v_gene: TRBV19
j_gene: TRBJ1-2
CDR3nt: TGTGCCGCTAATCCGGGACAGGGGGCGGTTGGCTACACCTTC
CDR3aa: CAANPGQGAVGYTF

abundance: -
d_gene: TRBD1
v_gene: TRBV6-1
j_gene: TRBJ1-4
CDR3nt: TGTGCCAGGGACAGGGGCGGGGTGTTAAGTGAAAAACTGTTTTTT
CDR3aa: CARDRGGVLSEKLFF

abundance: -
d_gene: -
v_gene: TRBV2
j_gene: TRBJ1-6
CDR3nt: TGTGCCAGCAGTGAAGGAGGATTCCGCACCGGTTCACCCCTCCACTTT
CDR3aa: CASSEGGFRTGSPLHF

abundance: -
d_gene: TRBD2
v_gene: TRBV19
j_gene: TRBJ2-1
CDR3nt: TGTGCCAGTAGTGGGGGCAGCGGGGGGCGCTACAATGAGCAGTTCTTC
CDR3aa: CASSGGSGGRYNEQFF

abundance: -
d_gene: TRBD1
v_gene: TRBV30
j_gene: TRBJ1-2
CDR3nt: TGTGCCTGGAGGGGCGGACAGGGGTACTATGGTTACACCTTC
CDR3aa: CAWRGGQGYYGYTF

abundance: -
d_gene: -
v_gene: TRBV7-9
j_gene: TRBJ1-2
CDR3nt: TGTGCCAGCAGCTCTCGGGGAGGGAGAGGCTACACCTTC
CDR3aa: CASSSRGGRGYTF

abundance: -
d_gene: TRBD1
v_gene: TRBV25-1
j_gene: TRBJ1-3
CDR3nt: TGTGCCAGCAGTGACCCCTCCAAACAGGGGGCAAACACCATATATTTT
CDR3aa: CASSDPSKQGANTIYF

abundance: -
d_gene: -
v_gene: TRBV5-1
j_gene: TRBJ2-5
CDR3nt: TGCGCCAGCCACTTAGCAGGGCCAGAGACCCAGTACTTC
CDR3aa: CASHLAGPETQYF

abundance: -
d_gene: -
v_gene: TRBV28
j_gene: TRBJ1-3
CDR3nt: TGTGCCAGCGGACTGACACAACATGGAAACACCATATATTTT
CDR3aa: CASGLTQHGNTIYF

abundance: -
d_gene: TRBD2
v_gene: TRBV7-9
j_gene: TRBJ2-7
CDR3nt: TGTGCCAGCAGCTTAGCGGCGGGGGGCCTCGACGAGCAGTACTTC
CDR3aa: CASSLAAGGLDEQYF

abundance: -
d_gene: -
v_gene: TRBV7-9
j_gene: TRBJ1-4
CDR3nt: TGTGCCAGCAGCTTAACCCGGGGCGCGGGGGAAAAACTGTTTTTT
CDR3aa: CASSLTRGAGEKLFF

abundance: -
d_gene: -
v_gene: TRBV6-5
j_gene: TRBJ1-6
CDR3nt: TGTGCCAGCAGTTACTCGGCCGGGCGCGGGGGTTCACCCCTCCACTTT
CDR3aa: CASSYSAGRGGSPLHF

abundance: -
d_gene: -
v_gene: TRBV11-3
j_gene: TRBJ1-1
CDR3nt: TGTGCCAGCAGCTCATCCCGGGACGGGAGTGAAGCTTTCTTT
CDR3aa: CASSSSRDGSEAFF

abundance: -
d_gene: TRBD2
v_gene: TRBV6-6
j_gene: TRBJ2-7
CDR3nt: TGTGCCAGCAGCCTTAGCGGGGGGCCAGGTTACGAGCAGTACTTC
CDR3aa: CASSLSGGPGYEQYF

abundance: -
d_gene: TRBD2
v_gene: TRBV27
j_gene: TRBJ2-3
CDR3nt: TGTGCCAGCAAGAGATTAGCGGGGCAGGCAGATACGCAGTATTTT
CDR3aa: CASKRLAGQADTQYF

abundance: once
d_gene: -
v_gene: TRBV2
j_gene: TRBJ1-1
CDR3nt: TGTGCCAGCAGTGATTGGGGGCAGACCTCCCCGAGGGACACTGAAGCCTTCTTT
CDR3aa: CASSDWGQTSPRDTEAFF

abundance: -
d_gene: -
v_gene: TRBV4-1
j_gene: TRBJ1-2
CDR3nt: TGCGCCAGCAGCCACTCAAAGGGGCAGCTGTATGGCTACACCTTC
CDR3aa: CASSHSKGQLYGYTF

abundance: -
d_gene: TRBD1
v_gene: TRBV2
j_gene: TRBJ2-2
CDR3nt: TGTGCCAGCAGCCGACAGGGGGCGACCGGGGAGCTGTTTTTT
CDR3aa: CASSRQGATGELFF

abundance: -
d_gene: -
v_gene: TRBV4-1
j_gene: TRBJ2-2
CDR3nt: TGCGCCAGCAGCCAAGTGGCAGGCAACACCGGGGAGCTGTTTTTT
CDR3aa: CASSQVAGNTGELFF

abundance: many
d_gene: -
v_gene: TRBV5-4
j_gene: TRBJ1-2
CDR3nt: TGTGCCAGCAGCGGCTACTATGGCTACACCTTC
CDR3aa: CASSGYYGYTF

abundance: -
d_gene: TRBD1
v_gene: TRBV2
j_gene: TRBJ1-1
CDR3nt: TGTGCCAGCAGTGTCAAACAGGGGCGGCACGGATTCTTT
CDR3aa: CASSVKQGRHGFF

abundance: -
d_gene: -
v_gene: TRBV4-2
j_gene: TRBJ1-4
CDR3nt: TGTGCCAGCAGCCAAGACAGGGAAAAACTGTTTTTT
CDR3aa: CASSQDREKLFF

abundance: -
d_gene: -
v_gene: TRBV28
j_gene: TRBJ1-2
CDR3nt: TGTGCCAGCAGTTTAAAGGGGCTGAACTATGGCTACACCTTC
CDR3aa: CASSLKGLNYGYTF

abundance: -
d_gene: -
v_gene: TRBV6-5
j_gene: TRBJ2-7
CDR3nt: TGTGCCAGCAGCTCCTACAGGGTCCCCTCCTACGAGCAGTACTTC
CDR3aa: CASSSYRVPSYEQYF

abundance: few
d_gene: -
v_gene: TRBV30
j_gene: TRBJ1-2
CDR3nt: TGTGCCTGGAGTGTTCAGGGCTATGGCTACACCTTC
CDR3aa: CAWSVQGYGYTF

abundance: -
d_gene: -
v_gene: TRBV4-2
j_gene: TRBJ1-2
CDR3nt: TGTGCCAGCAGCAGGACAGACAACTATGGCTACACCTTC
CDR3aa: CASSRTDNYGYTF

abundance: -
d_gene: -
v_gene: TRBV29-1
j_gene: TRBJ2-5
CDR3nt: TGCAGCGTCCCCCCCCCGGGGGGCACGGAGACCCAGTACTTC
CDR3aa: CSVPPPGGTETQYF

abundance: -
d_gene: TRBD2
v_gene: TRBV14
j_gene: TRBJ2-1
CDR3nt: TGTGCCAGCAGCCAAGAAGTCGGGGGGGCCTGGAATGAGCAGTTCTTC
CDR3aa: CASSQEVGGAWNEQFF

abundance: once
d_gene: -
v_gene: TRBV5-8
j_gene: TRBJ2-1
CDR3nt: TGTGCCAGCAGTTCTGGACTGGGCACCTACAATGAGCAGTTCTTC
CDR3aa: CASSSGLGTYNEQFF

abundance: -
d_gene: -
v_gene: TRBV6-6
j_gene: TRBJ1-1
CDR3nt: TGTGCCAGCATTACAGGGTCGGGCACTGAAGCTTTCTTT
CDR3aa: CASITGSGTEAFF

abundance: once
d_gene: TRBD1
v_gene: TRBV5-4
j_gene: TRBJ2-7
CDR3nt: TGTGCCAGCAGCATTCGGACAGGGAGCTACGAGCAGTACTTC
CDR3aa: CASSIRTGSYEQYF

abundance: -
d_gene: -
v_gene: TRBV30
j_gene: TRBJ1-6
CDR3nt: TGTGCCTGGAGTGTAATACCTAGTCAATCACCCCTCCACTTT
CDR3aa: CAWSVIPSQSPLHF

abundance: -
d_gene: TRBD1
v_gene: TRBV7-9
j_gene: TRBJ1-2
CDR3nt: TGTGCCAGCAGCTTATACCCGACAGGGAACAATAACTATGGCTACACCTTC
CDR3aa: CASSLYPTGNNNYGYTF

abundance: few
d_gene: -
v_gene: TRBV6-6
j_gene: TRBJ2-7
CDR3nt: TGTGCCAGCAGCCAGACCCCCGGGACACCGTACGAGCAGTACTTC
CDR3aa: CASSQTPGTPYEQYF